One sample yielded the 13 T cell receptor beta chains listed below, sequenced in a study of Ad26.COV2.S vaccination and SARS-CoV-2 variants. Sequencing was performed with immunoSEQ multiplex PCR; in TCRdb, only in-frame clones are kept and a portion is missing. The data show more than 120,000 clones, 86% seen once. Sequencing was performed on peripheral blood, taken after recovery from COVID-19. The receptors here all came from a human donor who had recovered from COVID-19.

This sequence joins TRBV6-6 and TRBJ1-1; no clear D. The CDR3 is 12 residues long. V was trimmed by 6 bases and J by 8 bases, leaving 13 bases between them. Germline V lookup: CDR1 MNHNY, CDR2 SVGAGI (reference sequence). The CDR3 spells CASRPDGSEAFF. DNA for the CDR3: TGTGCCAGCAGACCTGACGGCTCCGAAGCTTTCTTT.

The rearrangement uses TRBV7-8 and TRBJ1-5; TRBD1 agrees at 9 bases. The trim removed 5 bases at V and 7 bases at J, leaving 9 bases unmatched. Germline values: CDR1 SGHVS, CDR2 FQNEAQ. The CDR3 contains 15 residues. The CDR3 region is CASSAGTGQGQPQHF. The CDR3 bases are TGTGCCAGCAGCGCTGGGACAGGGCAGGGGCAGCCCCAGCATTTT.

This clone qualifies as medium-sized. The chain combines TRBV2 with TRBJ1-3; TRBD1 is a possible D gene (6 bases). This CDR3 comprises 14 residues. Germline V gives CDR1 SNHLY, CDR2 FYNNEI. With 6 bases removed from V and 3 bases from J, the gap between germline ends came to 12 bases. CDR3: CASSLDSSGNTIYF. The CDR3 region has the DNA TGTGCCAGCAGCCTGGACAGTAGTGGAAACACCATATATTTT.

The rearrangement joins TRBV21-1 to TRBJ1-5. TRBV21-1 is a documented pseudogene. This CDR3 is built from 15 residues. The DNA of the CDR3 is TGTGCCAGCAGAAAAATATCACTCATCAATCAGCCCCAGCATTTT. Protein sequence: CASRKISLINQPQHF.

This rearrangement joins TRBV20-1 to TRBJ2-7; D remains unclear. CDR1 is DFQATT, CDR2 SNEGSKA, per germline (reference sequence). Trimming cost V 5 bases and J 4 bases, with 6 bases left between them. CDR3 length equals 10 residues. CDR3 DNA: TGCAGTGCTGAACAGTACGAGCAGTACTTC. It encodes CSAEQYEQYF.

The chain couples TRBV27 to TRBJ2-4; D remains ambiguous. This CDR3 has 11 residues. CDR1 and CDR2 from the germline V gene are MNHEY and SMNVEV (reference sequence). Deletions cut 4 bases from V and 6 bases from J, with 4 bases between. In DNA form, the CDR3 reads TGTGCCAGCAGTTCTACAAACATTCAGTACTTC. This gives the protein CASSSTNIQYF.

The CDR3 DNA follows: TGTGCCAGCAGCTTGAATCCTCACACTGAAGCTTTCTTT. This sequence encodes CASSLNPHTEAFF. The rearrangement joins TRBV5-6 to TRBJ1-1, with unresolved D. Looked up from germline, CDR1 is SGHDT and CDR2 is YYEEEE. Trimming took off 1 base at V and 3 bases at J, with 7 bases between the two ends. This CDR3 region has 13 residues.

J is TRBJ2-3 and V is TRBV19; weak D call: TRBD2 (5 bases). Germline CDR1 and CDR2: LNHDA and SQIVND (reference sequence). V lost 1 base to trimming and J lost 2 bases, with 7 bases between them. This CDR3 has 14 amino acids. CDR3 bases: TGTGCCAGTAGTATAGCGGGGTCCACAGATACGCAGTATTTT. It is translated as CASSIAGSTDTQYF.

The rearrangement uses TRBV7-8 and TRBJ2-3; D unclear. The V end lost 2 bases, the J end lost 2 bases, and 17 bases lay between the germline ends. The length of the CDR3 is 17 residues. CDR1 and CDR2 (germline): SGHVS, FQNEAQ. CDR3: CASSLFTPFQLTDTQYF. The CDR3 DNA sequence: TGTGCCAGCAGCTTATTTACCCCCTTTCAGCTCACAGATACGCAGTATTTT.

V is TRBV9 and J is TRBJ1-4, with a possible D match to TRBD1 (5 bases). V lost 0 bases and J lost 5, with 11 bases in between. The CDR3 runs to 15 residues. Germline CDR1 reads SGDLS; CDR2 reads YYNGEE. In nucleotides, the CDR3 is TGTGCCAGCAGCGTAGGGTGGTCAGGGAATGAAAAACTGTTTTTT. This sequence encodes CASSVGWSGNEKLFF.

This chain uses TRBV11-2 with TRBJ2-6; the D gene could be TRBD1 or TRBD2 (5 bases each). Per germline, CDR1 SGHAT and CDR2 FQNNGV. The CDR3 has 14 residues. V was trimmed by 3 bases and J by 2 bases, leaving 5 bases between them. The CDR3 DNA follows: TGTGCCAGCAGCTTGGGGGCTGGGGCCAACGTCCTGACTTTC. Translating gives CASSLGAGANVLTF.

V is TRBV13 and J is TRBJ1-2, with 7 bases matching TRBD1. Trimming took 5 bases from V and 1 from J; bases not matched to a gene: 7. This CDR3 comprises 15 residues. CDR1 PRHDT and CDR2 FYEKMQ come from the germline V gene (reference sequence). The CDR3 protein is CASSLGTELNYGYTF. CDR3 in DNA: TGTGCCAGCAGCCTCGGGACAGAACTTAACTATGGCTACACCTTC.

The chain links TRBV6-2 or TRBV6-3 to TRBJ1-6; 7 bases agree with TRBD1. The CDR3 runs to 17 residues. Germline lookup yields CDR1 MNHEY and CDR2 SVGEGT. V lost 4 bases and J lost 1; bases outside the gene matches: 7. The CDR3 DNA is TGTGCCAGCAGTTCCGACAGGGAGAGGTCCTATAATTCACCCCTCCACTTT. Translating gives CASSSDRERSYNSPLHF.